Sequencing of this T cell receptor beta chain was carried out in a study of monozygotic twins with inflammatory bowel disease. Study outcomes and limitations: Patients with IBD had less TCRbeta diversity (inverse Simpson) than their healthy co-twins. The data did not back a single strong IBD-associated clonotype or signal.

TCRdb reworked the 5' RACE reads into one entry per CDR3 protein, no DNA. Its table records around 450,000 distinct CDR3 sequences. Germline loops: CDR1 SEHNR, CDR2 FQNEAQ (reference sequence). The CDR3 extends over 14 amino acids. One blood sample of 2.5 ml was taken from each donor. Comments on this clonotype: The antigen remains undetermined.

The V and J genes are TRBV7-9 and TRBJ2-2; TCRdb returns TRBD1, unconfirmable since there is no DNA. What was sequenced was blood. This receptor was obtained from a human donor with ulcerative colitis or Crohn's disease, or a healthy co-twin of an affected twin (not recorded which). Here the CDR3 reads CASSSAGETGELFF. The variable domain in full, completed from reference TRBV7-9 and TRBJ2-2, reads DTGVSQNPRHKITKRGQNVTFRCDPISEHNRLYWYRQTLGQGPEFLTYFQNEAQLEKSRLLSDRFSAERPKGSFSTLEIQRTEQGDSAMYLCASSSAGETGELFFGEGSRLTVL.